Shown below are 13 T cell receptor beta chains from a single sample sequenced in a study of long-term antiretroviral therapy in people with HIV. The immunoSEQ assay was v3.0, run at survey level. Clones were sequenced by immunoSEQ multiplex PCR, and TCRdb holds only the in-frame ones, with some missing. The sample consists of more than 25,000 clones, roughly 90% of them appearing once. The sequenced sample was unsorted PBMCs, obtained 1.8 years after starting antiretroviral therapy. All receptors derive from a woman under 30 with HIV.

A remark on this clone: Compared with germline, one end of the junction differs, possibly owing to a read error. The CDR3 spells CASSLDRNTEAFF. The CDR3 DNA follows: TGTGCTAGCAGCTTAGACAGGAACACTGAAGCTTTCTTT. The V call is TRBV7-7, the J call TRBJ1-1, with a weak D call TRBD1 (5 bases). The CDR3 covers 13 residues. In germline, CDR1 is SSHAT, CDR2 FNYEAQ (reference sequence).

V usage is TRBV9 and J usage is TRBJ1-1; D is perhaps TRBD1 (6 bases). The CDR3 is 14 amino acids. V lost 0 bases and J 3 bases, leaving 9 bases between the germline ends. The V gene's germline CDR1 is SGDLS and CDR2 YYNGEE. The CDR3: CASSVAGADTEAFF. The DNA for the CDR3 is TGTGCCAGCAGCGTAGCGGGGGCGGACACTGAAGCTTTCTTT.

The chain recombines TRBV15 with TRBJ2-3, with 7 bases aligning to TRBD2. The J segment lost 4 bases and the V segment lost 1 base, leaving 11 bases of the junction unmatched. CDR1 is LNHNV, CDR2 YYDKDF, per germline (reference sequence). This CDR3 has 17 residues. The CDR3 sequence is CATSRARGSFTADTQYF. CDR3 nucleotides: TGTGCCACCAGCAGAGCGCGGGGGTCATTTACGGCAGATACGCAGTATTTT.

The chain has TRBV27 and TRBJ1-2; D ambiguous. Germline assignment: CDR1 MNHEY and CDR2 SMNVEV (reference sequence). The CDR3 is made up of 13 amino acids. V dropped 5 bases and J dropped 4 bases, with 11 bases sitting between them. As DNA, the CDR3 is TGTGCCAGCAGTCCGCCAGCGAGCTATGGCTACACCTTC. It codes for CASSPPASYGYTF.

The gene calls are TRBV28 and TRBJ2-7, with a weak D call TRBD2 (5 bases). Germline CDR1 and CDR2: MDHEN and SYDVKM. V was cut by 10 bases and J by 3 bases, with 16 bases left in between. The CDR3 is made up of 13 amino acids. The CDR3 bases are TGTGCCATCACCGGGCCTCGGGACTACGAGCAGTACTTC. As protein: CAITGPRDYEQYF. The whole variable domain, remainder taken from reference TRBV28 and TRBJ2-7, is DVKVTQSSRYLVKRTGEKVFLECVQDMDHENMFWYRQDPGLGLRLIYFSYDVKMKEKGDIPEGYSVSREKKERFSLILESASTNQTSMYLCAITGPRDYEQYFGPGTRLTVT.

The chain uses TRBV6-6 and TRBJ2-1, with 10 bases aligning to TRBD2. Germline-derived CDR1 and CDR2 are MNHNY and SVGAGI (reference sequence). V lost 7 bases, J lost 0 bases, and 3 bases stayed unmatched. The CDR3 loop spans 15 amino acids. DNA of the CDR3: TGTGCCAGCATAACTAGCGGGGACTCCTACAATGAGCAGTTCTTC. It specifies CASITSGDSYNEQFF.

This clone was recorded once. J is TRBJ2-1 and V is TRBV7-2, with 9 bases that match TRBD2. The trim removed 5 bases at V and 8 bases at J, leaving 10 bases unmatched. The CDR3 has 15 amino acids. Germline loops: CDR1 SGHTA, CDR2 FQGNSA. Here the CDR3 reads CASSPNSGRGDEQFF. The CDR3, as DNA: TGTGCCAGCAGCCCTAATAGCGGGAGAGGCGATGAGCAGTTCTTC.

The CDR3 coding sequence is TGTGCCAGCAGCAGCTGGCAGGGGGCGCTCAAGAACTATGGCTACACCTTC. It translates to CASSSWQGALKNYGYTF. The chain joins TRBV27 to TRBJ1-2, with 8 bases identical to TRBD1. J was trimmed by 2 bases and V by 6 bases; bases with no gene match: 14. This CDR3 comprises 17 residues. Germline V gene data show CDR1 as MNHEY and CDR2 as SMNVEV (reference sequence).

This clone is medium-sized within its sample. The chain carries TRBV6-4 and TRBJ1-1; D remains unclear. The length of the CDR3 is 15 residues. Germline V gene sequence: CDR1 MRHNA, CDR2 SNTAGT. Between the trimmed V and J ends, which lost 0 bases and 4 bases, there was a span of 12 bases. The CDR3 nucleotides read TGTGCCAGCAGTGACTCGGAGGATATGAGCACTGAAGCTTTCTTT. Translating gives CASSDSEDMSTEAFF.

This rearrangement joins TRBV6-6 to TRBJ1-5, with D hard to call. V was clipped by 5 bases and J by 3 bases, with 11 bases between them. The germline gives CDR1 MNHNY, CDR2 SVGAGI (reference sequence). CDR3 length equals 14 residues. CDR3 loop: CASSASLSNQPQHF. The CDR3 DNA follows: TGTGCCAGCAGTGCCTCATTATCCAATCAGCCCCAGCATTTT.

This clone came up once. CDR3 in amino acids: CACGGILETQYF. For the CDR3, the DNA is TGTGCCTGTGGGGGGATCTTGGAGACCCAGTACTTC. The gene calls are TRBV28 and TRBJ2-5, with D possibly TRBD2 on 6 matching bases. Germline V gene data show CDR1 as MDHEN and CDR2 as SYDVKM. V lost 11 bases and J 5 bases, leaving 15 bases between the germline ends. The CDR3 consists of 12 residues.

Concerning this clone itself: Relative to the germline gene, one junction end is altered; a read error may explain this. The DNA for the CDR3 is TGTGTCAGCAGCTCCAAGGGGGGAACTGCTACAGTGCAGTACTTC. Its protein product is CVSSSKGGTATVQYF. J is TRBJ2-7 and V is TRBV7-9, with D possibly called TRBD1 or TRBD2 (6 bases each). CDR3 size: 15 residues. Germline V gene lookup returns CDR1 SEHNR and CDR2 FQNEAQ (reference sequence).

CDR3 DNA sequence: TGCGCCAGCAGTGAGGGGCGGAGAAGCACAGATACGCAGTATTTT. Protein sequence: CASSEGRRSTDTQYF. This chain joins TRBV10-2 and TRBJ2-3; D remains ambiguous. Germline V gene sequence: CDR1 WSHSY, CDR2 SAAADI. The V gene lost 2 bases and the J gene lost 0 bases, with 9 bases spanning the gap. The CDR3 covers 15 residues.